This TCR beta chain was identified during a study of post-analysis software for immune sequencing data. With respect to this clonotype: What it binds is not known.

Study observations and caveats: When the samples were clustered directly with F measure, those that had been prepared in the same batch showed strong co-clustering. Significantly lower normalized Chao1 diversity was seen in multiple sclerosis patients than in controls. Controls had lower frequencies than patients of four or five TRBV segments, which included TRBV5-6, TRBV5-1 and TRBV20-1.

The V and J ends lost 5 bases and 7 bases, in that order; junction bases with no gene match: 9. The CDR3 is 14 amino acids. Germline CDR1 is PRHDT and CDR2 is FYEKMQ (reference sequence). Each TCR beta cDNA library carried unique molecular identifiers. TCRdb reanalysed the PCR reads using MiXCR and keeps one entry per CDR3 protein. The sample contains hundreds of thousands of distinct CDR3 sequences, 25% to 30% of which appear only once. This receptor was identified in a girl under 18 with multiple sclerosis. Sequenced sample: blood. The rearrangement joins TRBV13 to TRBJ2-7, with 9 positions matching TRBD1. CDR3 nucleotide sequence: TGTGCCAGCAGCGTAAGCGGACAGGGGATAGAGCAGTACTTC. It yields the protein CASSVSGQGIEQYF.